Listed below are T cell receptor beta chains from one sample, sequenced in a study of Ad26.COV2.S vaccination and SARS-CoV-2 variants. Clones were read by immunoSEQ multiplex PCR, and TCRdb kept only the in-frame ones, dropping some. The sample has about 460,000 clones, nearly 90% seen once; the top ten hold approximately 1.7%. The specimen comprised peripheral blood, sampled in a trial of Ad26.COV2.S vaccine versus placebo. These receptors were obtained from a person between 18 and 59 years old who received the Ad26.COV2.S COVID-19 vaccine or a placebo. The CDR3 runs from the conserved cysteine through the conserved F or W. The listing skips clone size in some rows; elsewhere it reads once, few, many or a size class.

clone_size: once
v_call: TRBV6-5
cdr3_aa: CASSRGGGNTYEQYF

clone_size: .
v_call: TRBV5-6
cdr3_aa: CASSLVSWVATGNTIYF

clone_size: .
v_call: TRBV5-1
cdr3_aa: CASRRQGAEKLFF

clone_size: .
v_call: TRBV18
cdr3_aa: CASSPRAQGGETQYF

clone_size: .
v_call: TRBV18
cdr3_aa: CASSPETDNSPLHF

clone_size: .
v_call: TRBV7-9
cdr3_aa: CASSLQWETQYF

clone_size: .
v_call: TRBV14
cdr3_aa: CASSQALYSEKLFF

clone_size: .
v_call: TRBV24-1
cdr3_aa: CATAGAGETQYF

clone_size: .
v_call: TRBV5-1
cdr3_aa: CASSLPGTANTEAFF

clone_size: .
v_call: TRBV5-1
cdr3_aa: CASSLDLQVGEKLFF

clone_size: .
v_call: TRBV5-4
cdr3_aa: CASRSAPQETQYF

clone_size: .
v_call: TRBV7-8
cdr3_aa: CASSETGSSNQPQHF

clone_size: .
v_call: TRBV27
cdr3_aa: CASSSPRGTGAFTWNNEQFF

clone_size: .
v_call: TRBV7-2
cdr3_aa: CASSLEGYGYTF

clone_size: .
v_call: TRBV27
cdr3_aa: CASRFSGSGDTQYF

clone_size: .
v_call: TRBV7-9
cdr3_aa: CASSPPDRNTGELFF

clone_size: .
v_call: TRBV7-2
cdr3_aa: CASSRRTNHDRINSPLHF

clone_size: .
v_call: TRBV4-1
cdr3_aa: CASSHLVGGLSYEQYF

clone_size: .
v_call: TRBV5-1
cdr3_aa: CASSLGLAGVDTQYF

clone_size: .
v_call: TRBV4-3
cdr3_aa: CASSQDLNRKNTEAFF

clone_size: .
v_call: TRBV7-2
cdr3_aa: CASSLVRRAVNTGELFF

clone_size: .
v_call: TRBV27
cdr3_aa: CASSRVSRLLAGLETQYF

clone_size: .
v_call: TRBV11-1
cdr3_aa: CASSFTQGEAFF

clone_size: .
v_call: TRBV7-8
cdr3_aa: CASSLGRGASGSRYEQYF

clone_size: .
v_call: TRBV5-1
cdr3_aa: CASSPTLQGVGYTEAFF

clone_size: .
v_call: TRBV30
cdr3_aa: CAWRTSPSTGELFF

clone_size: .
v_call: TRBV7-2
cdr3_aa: CASSLMTGTGNRTPLHF

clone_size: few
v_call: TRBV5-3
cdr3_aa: CARSLGTAYSNQPQHF

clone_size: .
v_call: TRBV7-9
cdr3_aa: CASSLGLQGTSPLHF

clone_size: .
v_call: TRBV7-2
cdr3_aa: CASSPRVAGGYEQYF

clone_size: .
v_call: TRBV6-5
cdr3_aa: CASSDSRDYDEKLFF

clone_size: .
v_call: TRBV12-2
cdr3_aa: CASRLEPITANTGELFF

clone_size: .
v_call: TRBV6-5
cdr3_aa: CASSYGQGNTEAFF

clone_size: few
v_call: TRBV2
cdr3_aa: CASSGGLPTF

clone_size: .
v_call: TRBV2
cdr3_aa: CASSQARGRDTEAFF

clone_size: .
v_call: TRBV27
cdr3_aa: CASSPTRAGANVLTF

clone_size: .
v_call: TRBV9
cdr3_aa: CASSVGLAGGPYEQYF

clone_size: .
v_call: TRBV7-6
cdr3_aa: CASSSRGWRQGDTGELFF

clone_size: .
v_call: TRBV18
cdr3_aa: CASASYDRDGSPQHF

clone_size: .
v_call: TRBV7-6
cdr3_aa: CASSLVSDRGQPQHF

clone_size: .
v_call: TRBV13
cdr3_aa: CASSLSGQIPFNYGYTF

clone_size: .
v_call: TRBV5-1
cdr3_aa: CASSFGGPCCTDTQYF

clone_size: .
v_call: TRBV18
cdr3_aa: CASSGGTGAGYTF

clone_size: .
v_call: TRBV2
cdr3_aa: CASGQTGYHYGYTF

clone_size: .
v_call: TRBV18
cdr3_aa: CASSRTGFGSPLHF

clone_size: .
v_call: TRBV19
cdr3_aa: CASSTKRTGKTDTQYF

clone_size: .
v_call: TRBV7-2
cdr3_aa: CASSLVYRKNTEAFF

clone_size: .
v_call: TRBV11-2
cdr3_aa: CASSPQDRGHETQYF

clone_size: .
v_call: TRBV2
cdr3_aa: CASSRGPDGYTF

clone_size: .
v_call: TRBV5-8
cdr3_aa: CASSQGEGAIRETQYF

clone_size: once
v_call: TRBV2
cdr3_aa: CARDGRTVYGYTF

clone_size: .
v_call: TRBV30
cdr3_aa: CAWSGSTDTQYF

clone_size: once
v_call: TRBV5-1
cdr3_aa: CASSLPQLAGENEQYF